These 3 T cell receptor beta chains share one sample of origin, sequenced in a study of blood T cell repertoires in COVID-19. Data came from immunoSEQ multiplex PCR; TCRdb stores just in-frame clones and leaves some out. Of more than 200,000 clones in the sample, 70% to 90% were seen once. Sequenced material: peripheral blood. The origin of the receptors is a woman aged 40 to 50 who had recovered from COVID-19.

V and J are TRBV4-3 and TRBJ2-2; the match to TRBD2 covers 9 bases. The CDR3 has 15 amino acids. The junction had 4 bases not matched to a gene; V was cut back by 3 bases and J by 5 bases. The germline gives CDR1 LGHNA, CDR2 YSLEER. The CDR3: CASSQSSGRTGELFF. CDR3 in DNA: TGCGCCAGCAGCCAGTCCAGCGGGAGGACCGGGGAGCTGTTTTTT.

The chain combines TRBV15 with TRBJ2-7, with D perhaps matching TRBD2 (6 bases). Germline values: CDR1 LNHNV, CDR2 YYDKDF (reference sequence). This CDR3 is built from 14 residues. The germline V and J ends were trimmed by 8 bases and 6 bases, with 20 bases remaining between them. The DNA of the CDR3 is TGTGCCACCGGCCCCGGGACCCGGGGGAGCGAGCAGTACTTC. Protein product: CATGPGTRGSEQYF.

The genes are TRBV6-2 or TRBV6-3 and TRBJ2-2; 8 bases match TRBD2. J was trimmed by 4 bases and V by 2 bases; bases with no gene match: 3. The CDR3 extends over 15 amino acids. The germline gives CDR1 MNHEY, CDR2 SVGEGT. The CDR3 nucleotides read TGTGCCAGCAGTTACAGGCGGGGGGCCACCGGGGAGCTGTTTTTT. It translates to CASSYRRGATGELFF.